Here is one T cell receptor beta chain with its context. Its target is not known. The entry originates in a study of PD-L1 blockade in urothelial cancer. Study-wide context: In the mid-2010s therapy began: atezolizumab 1,200 mg intravenously every 3 weeks. Analysis of the blood was performed 3 weeks (second dose) and 6 weeks after treatment start.

Trimming removed 3 bases from V and 0 bases from J, with 5 bases in between. Germline V lookup: CDR1 ENHRY, CDR2 SYGVKD. The CDR3 spans 13 residues. Regarding the study as a whole: Durable benefit was linked to greater 3-week expansion of tumor-associated blood clones.

Sequencing was performed with immunoSEQ multiplex PCR; in TCRdb, only in-frame clones are kept and a portion is missing. The sample has under 120,000 clones, 70% to 90% seen once; the top ten hold around 2.4%. Individual patients had between 1 and 8 samples, taken pretreatment and on-treatment. The sequencing used PBMCs, collected around atezolizumab (anti-PD-L1) treatment. The clonotype was recovered from a man aged 50-60 years with urothelial cancer. The rearrangement uses TRBV10-3 and TRBJ2-5, with D unclear. The CDR3 DNA sequence: TGTGCCATCAGTGAACATAACCAAGAGACCCAGTACTTC. Translation: CAISEHNQETQYF.